This T cell receptor (beta chain) appears in the sequencing data of a study of T cell responses to AZD1222 COVID-19 vaccine (dated by TCRdb to the early 2020s). Some background on the complete study: AZD1222 recipients whose second dose came at about 4 weeks and those whose second dose came at about 12 weeks were combined into one group, since spike-specific TCR depth and breadth did not differ between the two schedules. A total of around 240 trial participants underwent TCR sequencing, of whom approximately 210 received two doses of AZD1222 and around 26 received two doses of the MenACWY control vaccine. Trial participants were enrolled by age into 18-55, 56-69 and 70-plus year subgroups, with about 150, 27 and 61 TCR-sequenced participants respectively.

The time point label on this specimen signifies: baseline before first vaccination. Samples from vaccinated people were obtained from the UK trials COV001 and COV002, which included a single-blind randomized controlled phase 2/3 trial of AZD1222 (ChAdOx1 nCoV-19) in healthy adults. For TCRbeta chain sequencing, PBMC samples were collected from trial participants at day 0 and at day 28 after the second dose. This clone was observed a few times. It has no known antigen specificity. Qualities for individual bases were not recorded, and no much larger clone is one base off. The CDR3 regions of human TCRbeta chains were subjected to immunosequencing. In the paper's pipeline: TCRs in the repertoires were compared against a reference library of SARS-CoV-2-specific TCRs that had been generated with the MIRA antigen-specificity platform. Breadth meant the fraction of unique TCRs that were SARS-CoV-2-associated, whereas depth meant the fraction of total T cells that were SARS-CoV-2-associated. Using the MIRA data, every spike-specific TCR was mapped to the spike region that the TCR reacted to and assigned to either a CD4 or a CD8 class. Log10-transformed breadth and depth values were compared by one-way ANOVA with Sidak's multiple comparisons tests. This immuneACCESS table, as held by TCRdb, lists in-frame sequences with V and J called but not all clones. Of the missing ones, under half trace to an unresolved V gene in checked studies; the others have no known cause. That table furnishes V, J and clone size, whereas the DNA furnished D and trimming. Within this sample are more than 75,000 clones, with around 90% of them counted one time only. The ten top clones hold approximately 5.2% of the sample.

General study outcomes and caveats: Conclusions about previously exposed vaccinees were limited because only five to seven AZD1222 recipients were SARS-CoV-2 seropositive at baseline. Because no day 14 peak-response samples were available, the repertoires could be characterized only after the peak T cell response. After two AZD1222 doses, both the breadth and the depth of spike-specific TCRs were significantly higher than at day 0 and than in MenACWY recipients. The vaccine-associated CD4 TCRs covered the entire spike protein, and the dominant responses fell in regions 160-218 and 743-854. The 56-69-year group was small, and its depth increase did not reach significance, likely because of low power. Reportedly, almost half of the unique spike-specific TCRs recognized epitopes lying outside the regions that are mutated in the B.1.351 and B.1.1.7 variants. Most participants were white British and females outnumbered males, and the authors suggested that clonal diversity may have been underestimated.

V and J lose 2 bases and 7 bases, and a span of 9 bases separates them. Its CDR3 holds 13 amino acids, cysteine through phenylalanine. Solely the CDR3 DNA is kept, with 39 bases framed from the first base. For CDR1 and CDR2, the germline V gene (reference sequence) lists LNHDA and SQIVND. Recombination joined TRBV19 with TRBJ1-5; the D gene identity is not certain. This sequence originates from an adult in good health. Source: peripheral blood, taken on day 0 of AZD1222 vaccination. The DNA is as follows: TGTGCCAGTAGTATATTAGTAAGGCAGCCCCAGCATTTT. It codes for CASSILVRQPQHF.